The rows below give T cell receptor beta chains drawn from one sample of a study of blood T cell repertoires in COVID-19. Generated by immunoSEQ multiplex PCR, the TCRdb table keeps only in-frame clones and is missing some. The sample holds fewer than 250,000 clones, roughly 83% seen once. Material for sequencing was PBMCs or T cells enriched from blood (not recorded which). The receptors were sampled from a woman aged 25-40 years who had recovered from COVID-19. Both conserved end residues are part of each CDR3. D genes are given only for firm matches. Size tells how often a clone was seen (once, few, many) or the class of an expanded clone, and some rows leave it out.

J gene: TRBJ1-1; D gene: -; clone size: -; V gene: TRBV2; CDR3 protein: CASSRTVSLNTEAFF; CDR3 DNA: TGTGCCAGCAGCCGGACAGTTTCTTTGAACACTGAAGCTTTCTTT
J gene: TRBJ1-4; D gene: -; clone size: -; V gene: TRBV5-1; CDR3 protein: CASSWGGGATNEKLFF; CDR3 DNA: TGCGCCAGCAGCTGGGGTGGAGGGGCAACTAATGAAAAACTGTTTTTT
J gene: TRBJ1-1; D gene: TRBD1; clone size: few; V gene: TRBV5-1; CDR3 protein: CASSSGQGRNTEAFF; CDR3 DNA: TGCGCCAGCAGCTCAGGACAGGGTCGAAACACTGAAGCTTTCTTT
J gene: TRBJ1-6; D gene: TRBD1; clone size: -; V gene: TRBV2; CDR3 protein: CASSERTGNNSPLHF; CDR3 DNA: TGTGCCAGCAGTGAACGGACAGGCAATAATTCACCCCTCCACTTT
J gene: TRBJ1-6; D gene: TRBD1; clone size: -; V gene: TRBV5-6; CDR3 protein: CASSLAQDRVAPLHF; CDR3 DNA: TGTGCCAGCAGCTTGGCCCAGGACAGGGTCGCACCCCTCCACTTT
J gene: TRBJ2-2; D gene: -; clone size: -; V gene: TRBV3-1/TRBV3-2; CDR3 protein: CASSQATSLNTGELFF; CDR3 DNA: TGTGCCAGCAGCCAAGCGACTAGTTTGAACACCGGGGAGCTGTTTTTT
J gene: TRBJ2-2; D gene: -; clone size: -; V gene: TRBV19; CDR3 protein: CASSTPYRGGTGELFF; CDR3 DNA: TGTGCCAGTAGTACTCCCTACAGGGGAGGCACCGGGGAGCTGTTTTTT
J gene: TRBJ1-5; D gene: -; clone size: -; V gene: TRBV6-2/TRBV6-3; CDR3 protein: CASSYTGRVNQPQHF; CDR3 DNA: TGTGCCAGCAGTTACACAGGGAGAGTCAATCAGCCCCAGCATTTT
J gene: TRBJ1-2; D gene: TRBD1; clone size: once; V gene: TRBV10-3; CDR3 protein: CAMQPYEGQHYGYTF; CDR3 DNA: TGTGCCATGCAACCGTACGAGGGACAGCACTATGGCTACACCTTC
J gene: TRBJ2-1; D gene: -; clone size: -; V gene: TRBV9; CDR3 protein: CASSVDSSYNEQFF; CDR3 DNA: TGTGCCAGCAGCGTAGATAGCTCCTACAATGAGCAGTTCTTC
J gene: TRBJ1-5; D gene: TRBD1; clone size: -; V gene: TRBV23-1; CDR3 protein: CASRRTGCFQPQHF; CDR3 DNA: TGCGCCAGCAGACGGACAGGGTGTTTTCAGCCCCAGCATTTT
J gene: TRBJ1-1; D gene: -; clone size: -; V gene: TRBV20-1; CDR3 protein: CSARVGEAFF; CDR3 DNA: TGCAGTGCTAGAGTCGGTGAAGCTTTCTTT
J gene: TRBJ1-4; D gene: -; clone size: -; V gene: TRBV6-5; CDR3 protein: CASSYKEKLFF; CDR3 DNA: TGTGCCAGCAGTTACAAGGAGAAACTGTTTTTT
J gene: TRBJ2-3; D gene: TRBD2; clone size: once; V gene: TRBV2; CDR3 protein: CASSEMGLAGIRADTQYF; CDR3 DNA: TGTGCCAGCAGTGAGATGGGACTAGCGGGCATAAGGGCAGATACGCAGTATTTT
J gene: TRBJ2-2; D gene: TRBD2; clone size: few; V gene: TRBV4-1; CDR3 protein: CASSQGLSGRGELFF; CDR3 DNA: TGCGCCAGCAGCCAAGGGTTGAGCGGGAGAGGGGAGCTGTTTTTT
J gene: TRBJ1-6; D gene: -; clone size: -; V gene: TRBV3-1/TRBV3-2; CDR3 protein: CASRGRGQNSPLHF; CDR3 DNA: TGTGCCAGCAGAGGGCGGGGGCAGAATTCACCCCTCCACTTT
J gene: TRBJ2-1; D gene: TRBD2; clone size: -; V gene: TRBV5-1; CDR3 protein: CASSLDLAGGGDEQFF; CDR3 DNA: TGCGCCAGCAGCTTGGATTTAGCGGGAGGGGGAGATGAGCAGTTCTTC
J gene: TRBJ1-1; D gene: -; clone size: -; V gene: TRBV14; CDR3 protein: CASSQRVGGAWNTEAFF; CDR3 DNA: TGTGCCAGCAGCCAACGTGTGGGAGGGGCATGGAACACTGAAGCTTTCTTT
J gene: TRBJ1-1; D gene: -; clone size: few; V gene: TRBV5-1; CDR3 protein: CASKTGGRTMNTEAFF; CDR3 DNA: TGCGCCAGCAAAACCGGGGGACGGACTATGAACACTGAAGCTTTCTTT
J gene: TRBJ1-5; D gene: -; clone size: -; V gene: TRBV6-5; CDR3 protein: CASRSGQYNQPQHF; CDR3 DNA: TGTGCCAGCAGATCGGGACAATACAATCAGCCCCAGCATTTT
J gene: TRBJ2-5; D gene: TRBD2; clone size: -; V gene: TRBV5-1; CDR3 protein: CASSLAPGLAGFQETQYF; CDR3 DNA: TGCGCCAGCAGCTTGGCGCCGGGACTAGCGGGGTTCCAAGAGACCCAGTACTTC
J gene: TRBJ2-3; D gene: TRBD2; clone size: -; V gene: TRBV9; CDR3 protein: CASSPYSSGSIDTQYF; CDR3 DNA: TGTGCCAGCAGCCCGTATTCTAGCGGGAGTATAGATACGCAGTATTTT
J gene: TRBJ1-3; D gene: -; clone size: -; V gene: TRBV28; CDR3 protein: CASNGGGLDTIYF; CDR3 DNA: TGTGCCAGCAATGGGGGGGGGCTGGACACCATATATTTT
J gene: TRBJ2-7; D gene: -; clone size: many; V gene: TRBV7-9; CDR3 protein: CASSLAGVDEQYF; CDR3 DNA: TGTGCCAGCAGCTTAGCGGGAGTTGACGAGCAGTACTTC
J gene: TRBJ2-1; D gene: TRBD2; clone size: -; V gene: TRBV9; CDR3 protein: CASSVDQGLVVNEQFF; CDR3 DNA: TGTGCCAGCAGCGTAGACCAGGGACTAGTCGTCAATGAGCAGTTCTTC
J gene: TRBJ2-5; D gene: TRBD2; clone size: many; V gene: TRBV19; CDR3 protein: CASSLASGGTETQYF; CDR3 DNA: TGTGCCAGTAGTTTAGCTAGCGGGGGGACGGAGACCCAGTACTTC
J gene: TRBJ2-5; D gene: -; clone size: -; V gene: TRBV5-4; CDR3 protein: CASSLTAQETQYF; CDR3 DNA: TGTGCCAGCAGCTTGACAGCTCAAGAGACCCAGTACTTC
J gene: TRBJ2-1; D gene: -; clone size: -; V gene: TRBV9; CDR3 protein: CASSVYSSEGDNEQFF; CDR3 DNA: TGTGCCAGCAGCGTGTACTCTAGCGAAGGGGATAATGAGCAGTTCTTC
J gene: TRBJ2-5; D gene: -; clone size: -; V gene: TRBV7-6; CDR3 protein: CASSPRGRGDPETQYF; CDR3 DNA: TGTGCCAGCAGTCCCCGTGGCAGGGGGGACCCGGAGACCCAGTACTTC
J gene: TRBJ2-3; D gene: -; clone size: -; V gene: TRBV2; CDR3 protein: CASILPRDLGLNTDTQYF; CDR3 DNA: TGTGCCAGCATCCTTCCACGGGACTTGGGACTGAACACAGATACGCAGTATTTT
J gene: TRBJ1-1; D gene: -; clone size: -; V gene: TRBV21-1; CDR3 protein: CASSKLDNWAVRNTEAFF; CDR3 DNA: TGTGCCAGCAGCAAATTGGATAATTGGGCAGTAAGGAACACTGAAGCTTTCTTT
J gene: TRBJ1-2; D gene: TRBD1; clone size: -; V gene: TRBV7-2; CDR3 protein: CASSSTTGVGYGYTF; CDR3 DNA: TGTGCCAGCAGCTCCACCACAGGGGTGGGCTATGGCTACACCTTC
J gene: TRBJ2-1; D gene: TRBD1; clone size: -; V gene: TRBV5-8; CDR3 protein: CASSPGTGGWDEQFF; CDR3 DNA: TGTGCCAGCAGTCCCGGGACAGGGGGCTGGGATGAGCAGTTCTTC
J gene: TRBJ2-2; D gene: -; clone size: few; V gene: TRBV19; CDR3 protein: CASSMWPGELFF; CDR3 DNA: TGTGCCAGTAGTATGTGGCCCGGGGAGCTGTTTTTT
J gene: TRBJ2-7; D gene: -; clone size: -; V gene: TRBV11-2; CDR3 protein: CASRLPGRGYEQYF; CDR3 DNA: TGTGCCAGCAGACTTCCCGGGAGAGGGTACGAGCAGTACTTC
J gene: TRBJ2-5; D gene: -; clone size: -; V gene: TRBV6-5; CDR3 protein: CASSYRGGGRQETQYF; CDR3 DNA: TGTGCCAGCAGTTACAGGGGTGGGGGGAGGCAGGAGACCCAGTACTTC
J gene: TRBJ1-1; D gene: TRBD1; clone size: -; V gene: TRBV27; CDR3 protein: CASSFSGQLLNTEAFF; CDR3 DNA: TGTGCCAGCAGTTTTTCGGGACAGCTTCTGAACACTGAAGCTTTCTTT
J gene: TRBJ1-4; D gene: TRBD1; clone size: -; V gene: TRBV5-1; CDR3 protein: CASSLMRQGSEKLFF; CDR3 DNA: TGCGCCAGCAGCTTGATGAGACAGGGTAGTGAAAAACTGTTTTTT
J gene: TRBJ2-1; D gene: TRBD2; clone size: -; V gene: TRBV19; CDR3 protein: CASSALGQVGGSSYNEQFF; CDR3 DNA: TGTGCCAGTAGTGCCCTCGGGCAGGTCGGCGGGAGTTCCTACAATGAGCAGTTCTTC
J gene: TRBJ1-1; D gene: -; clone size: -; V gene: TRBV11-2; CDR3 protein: CASSLAGASRVTEAFF; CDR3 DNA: TGTGCCAGCAGCTTAGCAGGGGCTTCAAGGGTCACTGAAGCTTTCTTT
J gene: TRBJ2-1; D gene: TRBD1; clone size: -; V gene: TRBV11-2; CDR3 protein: CASSSWGWQGVPNEQFF; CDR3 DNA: TGTGCCAGCAGCTCGTGGGGGTGGCAGGGGGTCCCTAATGAGCAGTTCTTC
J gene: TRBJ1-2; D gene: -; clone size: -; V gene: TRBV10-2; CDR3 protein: CASSGGSYGYTF; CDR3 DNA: TGCGCCAGCAGTGGAGGGAGTTATGGCTACACCTTC
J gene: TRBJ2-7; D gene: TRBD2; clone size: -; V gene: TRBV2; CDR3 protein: CASSGLAGVFEQYF; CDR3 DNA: TGTGCCAGCAGTGGACTAGCGGGAGTCTTCGAGCAGTACTTC
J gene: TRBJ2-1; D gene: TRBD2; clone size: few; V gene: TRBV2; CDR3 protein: CASRTSGGYNEQFF; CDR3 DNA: TGTGCCAGCCGGACTAGCGGGGGGTACAATGAGCAGTTCTTC
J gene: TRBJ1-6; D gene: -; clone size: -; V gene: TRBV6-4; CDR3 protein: CAVLRRGWNNSPLHF; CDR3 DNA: TGTGCCGTCCTGCGGCGGGGTTGGAATAATTCACCCCTCCACTTT
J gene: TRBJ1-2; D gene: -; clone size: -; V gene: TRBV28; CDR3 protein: CASSFSGNYYGYTF; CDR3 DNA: TGTGCCAGCAGTTTTAGCGGCAATTACTATGGCTACACCTTC
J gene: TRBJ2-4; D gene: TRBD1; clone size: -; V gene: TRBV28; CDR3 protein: CASSSAEGQGTKNIQYF; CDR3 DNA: TGTGCCAGCAGTTCGGCCGAAGGACAGGGTACCAAAAACATTCAGTACTTC
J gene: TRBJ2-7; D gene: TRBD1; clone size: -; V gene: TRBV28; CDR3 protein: CASSGPGQVFYEQYF; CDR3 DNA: TGTGCCAGCAGTGGCCCGGGACAGGTTTTCTACGAGCAGTACTTC
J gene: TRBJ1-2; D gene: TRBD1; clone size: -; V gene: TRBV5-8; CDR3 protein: CAGRGTGNYGYTF; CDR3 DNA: TGTGCCGGCCGAGGGACAGGGAACTATGGCTACACCTTC
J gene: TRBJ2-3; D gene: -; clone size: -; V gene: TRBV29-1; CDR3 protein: CSVPGVADTQYF; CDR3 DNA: TGCAGCGTTCCGGGAGTGGCAGATACGCAGTATTTT
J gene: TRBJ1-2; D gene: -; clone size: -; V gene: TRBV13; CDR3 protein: CASSSPTRDPNYGYTF; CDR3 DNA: TGTGCCAGCAGCTCGCCCACTCGGGATCCAAACTATGGCTACACCTTC
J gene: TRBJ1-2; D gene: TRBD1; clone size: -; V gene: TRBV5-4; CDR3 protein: CASSLGGQGASGYTF; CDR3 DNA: TGTGCCAGCAGCTTGGGTGGACAGGGGGCAAGTGGCTACACCTTC